This TCR beta chain originates from a study of T cells in Graves' hyperthyroidism and ophthalmopathy. Amplified TCR beta CDR3 regions derived from RNA transcripts. With the HTBI primer set, the TCR CDR3 went through a first round of RT-PCR. Each CDR3 protein gets one entry after TCRdb re-called the multiplex PCR reads with MiXCR. Found here are roughly 400,000 distinct CDR3 sequences, around 15% of them singletons; the top ten hold 25% to 30%. In this sample, this clonotype turned up many times. The V end was cut by 7 bases, the J end by 3 bases, with 16 bases between. The CDR3 totals 14 residues. Germline V lookup: CDR1 SGHTS, CDR2 YDEGEE.

This chain uses TRBV5-8 with TRBJ1-2; D gene unclear. The sequencing sample was made of blood. This clonotype was sampled from a man between 50 and 59 years old with Graves' ophthalmopathy. The CDR3 loop is CASSPEQSYYGYTF. The CDR3 nucleotides read TGTGCCAGCTCCCCCGAACAGAGCTACTATGGCTACACCTTC.